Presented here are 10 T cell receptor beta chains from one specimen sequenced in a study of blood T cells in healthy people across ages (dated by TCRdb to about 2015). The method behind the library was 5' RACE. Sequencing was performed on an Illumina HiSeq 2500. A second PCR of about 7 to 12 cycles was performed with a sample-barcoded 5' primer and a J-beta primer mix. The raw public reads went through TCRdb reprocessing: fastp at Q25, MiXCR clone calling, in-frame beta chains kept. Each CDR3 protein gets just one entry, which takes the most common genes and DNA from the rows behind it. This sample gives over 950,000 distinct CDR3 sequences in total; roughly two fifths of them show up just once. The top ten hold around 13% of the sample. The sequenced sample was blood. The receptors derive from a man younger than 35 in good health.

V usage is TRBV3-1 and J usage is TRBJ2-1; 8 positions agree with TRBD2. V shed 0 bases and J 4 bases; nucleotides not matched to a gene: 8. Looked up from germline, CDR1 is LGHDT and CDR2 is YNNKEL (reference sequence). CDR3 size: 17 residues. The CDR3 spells CASSQDLLGGAYNEQFF. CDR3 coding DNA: TGTGCCAGCAGCCAAGATCTTCTCGGGGGGGCATACAATGAGCAGTTCTTC.

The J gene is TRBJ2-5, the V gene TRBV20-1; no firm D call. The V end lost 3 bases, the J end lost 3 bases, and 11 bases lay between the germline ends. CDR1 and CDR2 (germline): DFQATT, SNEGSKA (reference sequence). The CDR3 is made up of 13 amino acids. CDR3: CSASDRVEETQYF. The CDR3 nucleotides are TGCAGTGCTAGCGACCGGGTCGAAGAGACCCAGTACTTC.

CDR3 sequence (DNA): TGCGCCAGCAGTCGGGGGTTTGGGCCCCCCACAGATACGCAGTATTTT. Amino acid sequence: CASSRGFGPPTDTQYF. V is TRBV4-1 and J is TRBJ2-3; tentatively, D is TRBD2 (6 bases). This CDR3 is built from 16 residues. The V gene's germline CDR1 is MGHRA and CDR2 YSYEKL. V was trimmed by 6 bases and J by 2 bases, leaving 18 bases between them.

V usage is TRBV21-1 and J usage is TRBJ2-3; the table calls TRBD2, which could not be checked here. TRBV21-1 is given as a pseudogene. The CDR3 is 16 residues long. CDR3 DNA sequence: TGTGCCAGCAGCAACCCCCGGGAGGGCAGTACAGATACGCAGTATTTT. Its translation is CASSNPREGSTDTQYF.

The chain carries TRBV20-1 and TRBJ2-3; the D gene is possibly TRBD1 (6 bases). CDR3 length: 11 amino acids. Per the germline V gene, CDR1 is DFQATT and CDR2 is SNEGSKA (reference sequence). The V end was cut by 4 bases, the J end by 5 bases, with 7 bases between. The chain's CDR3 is CSATGVDTQYF. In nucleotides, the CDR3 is TGCAGTGCTACAGGGGTAGATACGCAGTATTTT.

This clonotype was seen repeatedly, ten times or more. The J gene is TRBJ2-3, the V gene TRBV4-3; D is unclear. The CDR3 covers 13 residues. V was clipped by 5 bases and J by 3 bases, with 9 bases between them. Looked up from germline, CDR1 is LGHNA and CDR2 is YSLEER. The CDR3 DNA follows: TGCGCCAGCAGCGCCGGACGGACAGATACGCAGTATTTT. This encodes CASSAGRTDTQYF.

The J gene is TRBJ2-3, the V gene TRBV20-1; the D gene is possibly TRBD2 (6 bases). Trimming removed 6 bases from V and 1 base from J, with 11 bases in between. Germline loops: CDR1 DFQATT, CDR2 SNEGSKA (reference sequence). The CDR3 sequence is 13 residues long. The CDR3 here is CSAPSGGTDTQYF. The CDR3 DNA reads TGCAGTGCCCCGTCGGGGGGCACAGATACGCAGTATTTT.

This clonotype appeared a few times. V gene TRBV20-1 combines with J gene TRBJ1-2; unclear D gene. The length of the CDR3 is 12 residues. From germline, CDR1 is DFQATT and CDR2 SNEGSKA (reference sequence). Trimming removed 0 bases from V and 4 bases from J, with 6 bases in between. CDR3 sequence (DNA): TGCAGTGCTAGAGAGGGAACCTATGGCTACACCTTC. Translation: CSAREGTYGYTF.

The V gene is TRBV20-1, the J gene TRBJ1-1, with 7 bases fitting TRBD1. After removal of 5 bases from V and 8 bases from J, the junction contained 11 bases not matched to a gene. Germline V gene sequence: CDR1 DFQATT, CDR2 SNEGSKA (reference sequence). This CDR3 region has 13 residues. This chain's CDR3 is CSAPRTGRPEAFF. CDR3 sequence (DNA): TGCAGTGCTCCTAGGACAGGACGACCCGAAGCTTTCTTT.

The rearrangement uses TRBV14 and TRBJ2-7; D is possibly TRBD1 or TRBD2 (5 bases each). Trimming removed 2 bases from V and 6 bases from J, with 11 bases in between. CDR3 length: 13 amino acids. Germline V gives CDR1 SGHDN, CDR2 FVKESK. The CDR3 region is CASSQYLGGEQYF. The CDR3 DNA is TGTGCCAGCAGCCAATATCTTGGGGGCGAGCAGTACTTC. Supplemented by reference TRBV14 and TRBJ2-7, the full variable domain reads EAGVTQFPSHSVIEKGQTVTLRCDPISGHDNLYWYRRVMGKEIKFLLHFVKESKQDESGMPNNRFLAERTGGTYSTLKVQPAELEDSGVYFCASSQYLGGEQYFGPGTRLTVT.